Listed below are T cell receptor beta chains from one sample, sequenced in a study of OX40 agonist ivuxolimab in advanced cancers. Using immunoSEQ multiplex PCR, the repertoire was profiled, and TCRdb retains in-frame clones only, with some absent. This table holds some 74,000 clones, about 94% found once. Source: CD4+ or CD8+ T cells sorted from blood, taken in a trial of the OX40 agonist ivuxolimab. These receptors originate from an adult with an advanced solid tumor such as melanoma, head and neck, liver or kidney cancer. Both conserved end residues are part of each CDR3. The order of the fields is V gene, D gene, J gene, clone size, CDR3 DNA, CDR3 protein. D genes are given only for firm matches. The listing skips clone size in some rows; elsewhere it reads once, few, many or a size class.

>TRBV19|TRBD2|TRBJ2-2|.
TGTGCCAGCGAGGGCGCGGGACTAGCGCCGGCCGGGGAGCTGTTTTTT
CASEGAGLAPAGELFF
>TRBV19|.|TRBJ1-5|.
TGTGCCAGTAAGGGAATCATAGCAGGCAATCAGCCCCAGCATTTT
CASKGIIAGNQPQHF
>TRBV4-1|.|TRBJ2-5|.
TGCGCCAGCAGCCTGTCCGGGGAGACCCAGTACTTC
CASSLSGETQYF
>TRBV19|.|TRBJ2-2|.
TGTGCCAGTAGTATCGCGGCGAACACCGGGGAGCTGTTTTTT
CASSIAANTGELFF
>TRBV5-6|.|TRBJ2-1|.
TGTGCCAGCAGCGACGGCAATGAGCAGTTCTTC
CASSDGNEQFF
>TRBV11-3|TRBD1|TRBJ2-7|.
TGTGCCAGCAGCCGCCGCTCGACAGGGGGCGCAGAGCAGTACTTC
CASSRRSTGGAEQYF
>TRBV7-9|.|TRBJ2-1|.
TGTGCCAGCAGCTTAAACGAGGCGGGCCAAGAGGAGTTCTTC
CASSLNEAGQEEFF
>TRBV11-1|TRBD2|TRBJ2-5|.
TGTGCCAGCAGCTCGGGACTAGCGGGGAGGGAGGGAAAGACCCAGTACTTC
CASSSGLAGREGKTQYF
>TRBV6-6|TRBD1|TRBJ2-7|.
TGTGCCAGCAGAGAGACGGGACAGGGGATTTACGAGCAGTACTTC
CASRETGQGIYEQYF
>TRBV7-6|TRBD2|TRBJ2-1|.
TGTGCCACCAACCACCCATTAGGGGTGCTAGCGGGAGAGAATGAGCAGTTCTTC
CATNHPLGVLAGENEQFF
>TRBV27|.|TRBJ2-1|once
TGTGCCAGCGGGTCGGGGTACTCCTACAATGAGCAGTTCTTC
CASGSGYSYNEQFF
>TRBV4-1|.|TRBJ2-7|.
TGCGCCAGCAGCCAAGCCGGGGTTCTGGACGAGCAGTACTTC
CASSQAGVLDEQYF
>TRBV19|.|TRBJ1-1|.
TGTGCCAGTAGGATAGGATCCTACACTGAAGCTTTCTTT
CASRIGSYTEAFF
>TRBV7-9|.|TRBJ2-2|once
TGTGCCAGCAGCTCCTTCATGGCAGGCCCCTCGAACACCGGGGAGCTGTTTTTT
CASSSFMAGPSNTGELFF
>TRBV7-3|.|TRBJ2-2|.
TGTGCCAGCAGCTCGGTGGGGGGAAACACCGGGGAGCTGTTTTTT
CASSSVGGNTGELFF
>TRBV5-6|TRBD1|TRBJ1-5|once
TGTGCCAGCAGCCTGGGCACAGGGGGCAATCAGCCCCAGCATTTT
CASSLGTGGNQPQHF